Following are 3 T cell receptor beta chains from one sample sequenced in a study of shared T cell receptors in the human thymus. This table comes from immunoSEQ multiplex PCR, and its TCRdb copy is limited to in-frame clones, with some not included. The profile shows 700,000 or so clones, 70% to 90% of them singletons. This same sample was also part of a study on human thymus T cells.

Sequencing was done on a sample of thymocytes. The origin of the receptors is a girl under three years old with a congenital heart defect.

The chain uses TRBV2 and TRBJ2-3; 9 bases agree with TRBD2. V was pared by 6 bases and J by 2 bases, with 9 bases of the junction left unmatched. CDR1 is SNHLY and CDR2 is FYNNEI in the germline V gene. The CDR3 consists of 16 residues. This CDR3 is CASRVIAGAYTDTQYF. The CDR3 DNA reads TGTGCCAGCAGGGTAATAGCGGGGGCATACACAGATACGCAGTATTTT.

The chain uses TRBV4-1 and TRBJ2-5, with a tentative D call TRBD2 (5 bases). V was shortened by 1 base and J by 5 bases, with 26 bases between the two germline ends. The CDR3 contains 19 residues. Germline V gene data show CDR1 as MGHRA and CDR2 as YSYEKL. In DNA, the CDR3 is TGCGCCAGCAGCCAAGCCTTAGAACTAGGTCGCCAAGGCGGGGAGACCCAGTACTTC. This translates into CASSQALELGRQGGETQYF.

The rearrangement uses TRBV7-2 and TRBJ2-7; no reliable D call. Trimming shortened V by 8 bases and J by 6 bases, and 11 bases separated the two germline ends. The germline V gene encodes CDR1 SGHTA and CDR2 FQGNSA. This CDR3 has 11 amino acids. CDR3 protein: CASLDFGEQYF. CDR3 nucleotides: TGTGCCAGCCTAGACTTTGGCGAGCAGTACTTC.